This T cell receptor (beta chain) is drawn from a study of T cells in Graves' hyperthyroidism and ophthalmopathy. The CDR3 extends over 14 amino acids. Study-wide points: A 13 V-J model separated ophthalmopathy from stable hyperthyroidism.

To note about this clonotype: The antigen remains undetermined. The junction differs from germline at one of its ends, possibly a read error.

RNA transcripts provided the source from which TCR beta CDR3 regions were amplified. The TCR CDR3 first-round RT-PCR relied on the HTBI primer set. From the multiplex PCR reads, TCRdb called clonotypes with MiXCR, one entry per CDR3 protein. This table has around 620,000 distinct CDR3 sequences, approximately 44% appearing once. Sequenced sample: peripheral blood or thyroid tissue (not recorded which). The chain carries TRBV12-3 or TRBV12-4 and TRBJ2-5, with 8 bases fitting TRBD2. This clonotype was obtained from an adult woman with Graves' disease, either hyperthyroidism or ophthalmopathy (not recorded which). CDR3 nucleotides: TGTGCCATCAGTGAAGGTACTAGCGGAGAGACCCAGTACTTC. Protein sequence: CAISEGTSGETQYF.